The rows below give T cell receptor beta chains drawn from one sample of a study of blood T cell repertoires in COVID-19. Assay used: immunoSEQ multiplex PCR; TCRdb lists only in-frame clones, some missing. Of hundreds of thousands of clones listed, under 90% are singletons. Sequencing input: peripheral blood. Source of these receptors: a man between 45 and 60 years old with acute or convalescent COVID-19. Each CDR3 is given with its conserved first and last residue. The order of the fields is clone size, V gene, D gene, J gene, CDR3 DNA, CDR3 protein. D genes are given only for firm matches. Expanded clones are given a class, and other clones once, few, many or no size at all.

abundance: NA; v_gene: TRBV15; d_gene: NA; j_gene: TRBJ1-3; CDR3nt: TGTGCCACCAGCAGTCAAACATCTGGAAACACCATATATTTT; CDR3aa: CATSSQTSGNTIYF
abundance: once; v_gene: TRBV6-5; d_gene: TRBD2; j_gene: TRBJ2-3; CDR3nt: TGTGCCAGCAGGTCTATAGCGGGGAGCACAGATACGCAGTATTTT; CDR3aa: CASRSIAGSTDTQYF
abundance: NA; v_gene: TRBV27; d_gene: NA; j_gene: TRBJ1-2; CDR3nt: TGTGCCAGCCGATCGGGGGGCTATGGCTACACCTTC; CDR3aa: CASRSGGYGYTF
abundance: NA; v_gene: TRBV9; d_gene: NA; j_gene: TRBJ1-4; CDR3nt: TGTGCCAGCAGCCCCAGGGGATTCGATGAAAAACTGTTTTTT; CDR3aa: CASSPRGFDEKLFF
abundance: NA; v_gene: TRBV7-9; d_gene: NA; j_gene: TRBJ1-6; CDR3nt: TGTGCCAGCAGCTTAGCTTTTGCACAAGTACTCCACTTT; CDR3aa: CASSLAFAQVLHF
abundance: NA; v_gene: TRBV19; d_gene: TRBD1; j_gene: TRBJ1-2; CDR3nt: TGTGCCAGTAGTATAGGACAGGGGCGCGGGGCTAACTATGGCTACACCTTC; CDR3aa: CASSIGQGRGANYGYTF
abundance: NA; v_gene: TRBV18; d_gene: NA; j_gene: TRBJ1-1; CDR3nt: TGTGCCAGCTCACCGGACCCGGGGACTGAAGCTTTCTTT; CDR3aa: CASSPDPGTEAFF
abundance: once; v_gene: TRBV2; d_gene: TRBD1; j_gene: TRBJ1-6; CDR3nt: TGTGCCAGCAGTGTAGGGGGACAGAATAATTCACCCCTCCACTTT; CDR3aa: CASSVGGQNNSPLHF
abundance: NA; v_gene: TRBV2; d_gene: NA; j_gene: TRBJ2-2; CDR3nt: TGTGCCAGCAGTGAATGGCATACGAACACCGGGGAGCTGTTTTTT; CDR3aa: CASSEWHTNTGELFF
abundance: NA; v_gene: TRBV5-5; d_gene: TRBD1; j_gene: TRBJ1-2; CDR3nt: TGTGCCAGCAGGGCACTTGGACAGGTTATCTATGGCTACACCTTC; CDR3aa: CASRALGQVIYGYTF
abundance: NA; v_gene: TRBV3-1/TRBV3-2; d_gene: NA; j_gene: TRBJ2-3; CDR3nt: TGTGCCAGCAGCCAACTAGTCAGTACCGCCAATACGCAGTATTTT; CDR3aa: CASSQLVSTANTQYF
abundance: NA; v_gene: TRBV11-2; d_gene: TRBD2; j_gene: TRBJ2-1; CDR3nt: TGTGCCAGCAGCCTTAGCGGGGGGTTCAATGAGCAGTTCTTC; CDR3aa: CASSLSGGFNEQFF
abundance: NA; v_gene: TRBV7-8; d_gene: TRBD1; j_gene: TRBJ1-2; CDR3nt: TGTGCCAGCAGCTTAGGGAAGGGGACAGGGGGCACTAACTATGGCTACACCTTC; CDR3aa: CASSLGKGTGGTNYGYTF
abundance: NA; v_gene: TRBV9; d_gene: NA; j_gene: TRBJ1-2; CDR3nt: TGTGCCAGCAGCACTCGACAGGACGGCTACACCTTC; CDR3aa: CASSTRQDGYTF
abundance: few; v_gene: TRBV18; d_gene: TRBD1; j_gene: TRBJ1-5; CDR3nt: TGTGCCAGCTCACCTCTGGGACAGGTGGGCAATCAGCCCCAGCATTTT; CDR3aa: CASSPLGQVGNQPQHF
abundance: NA; v_gene: TRBV4-1; d_gene: NA; j_gene: TRBJ1-2; CDR3nt: TGCGCCAGCAGCCAAGCTACCGGGGGAGCTTACTATGGCTACACCTTC; CDR3aa: CASSQATGGAYYGYTF
abundance: NA; v_gene: TRBV20-1; d_gene: NA; j_gene: TRBJ1-5; CDR3nt: TGCAGTGCTAGTCATGCGGCAGGCAATCAGCCCCAGCATTTT; CDR3aa: CSASHAAGNQPQHF
abundance: once; v_gene: TRBV7-7; d_gene: NA; j_gene: TRBJ2-5; CDR3nt: TGTGCCAGCAGCACTAGTAGACATGGAGAGACCCAGTACTTC; CDR3aa: CASSTSRHGETQYF
abundance: NA; v_gene: TRBV10-3; d_gene: NA; j_gene: TRBJ2-3; CDR3nt: TGTGCCATCAGTGGCCGTACTGCTAGCACAGATACGCAGTATTTT; CDR3aa: CAISGRTASTDTQYF
abundance: NA; v_gene: TRBV10-3; d_gene: NA; j_gene: TRBJ1-2; CDR3nt: TGTGCCATCGCTAGGGAGAACTATGGCTACACCTTC; CDR3aa: CAIARENYGYTF
abundance: NA; v_gene: TRBV4-1; d_gene: TRBD1; j_gene: TRBJ1-1; CDR3nt: TGCGCCAGCAGCCCTTGGGGGACAGGGAACACTGAAGCTTTCTTT; CDR3aa: CASSPWGTGNTEAFF
abundance: NA; v_gene: TRBV11-1; d_gene: TRBD2; j_gene: TRBJ2-1; CDR3nt: TGTGCCAGCAGCCCCCTGGGAGCGGGGGGCCGGGGTGAGCAGTTCTTC; CDR3aa: CASSPLGAGGRGEQFF